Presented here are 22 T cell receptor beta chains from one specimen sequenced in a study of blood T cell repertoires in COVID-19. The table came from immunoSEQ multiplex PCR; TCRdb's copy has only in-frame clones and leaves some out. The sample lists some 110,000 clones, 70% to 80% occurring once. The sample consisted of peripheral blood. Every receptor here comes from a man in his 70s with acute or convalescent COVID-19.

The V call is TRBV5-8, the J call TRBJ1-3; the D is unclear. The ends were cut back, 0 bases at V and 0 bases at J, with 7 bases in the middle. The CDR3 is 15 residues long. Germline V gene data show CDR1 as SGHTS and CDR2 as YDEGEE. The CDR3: CASSLGRTSGNTIYF. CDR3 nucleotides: TGTGCCAGCAGCTTGGGCAGAACCTCTGGAAACACCATATATTTT.

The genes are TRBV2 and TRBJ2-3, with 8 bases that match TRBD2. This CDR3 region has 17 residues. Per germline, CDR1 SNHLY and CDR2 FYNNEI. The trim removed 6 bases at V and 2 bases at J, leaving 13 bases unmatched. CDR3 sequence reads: CASRANIAGRSTDTQYF. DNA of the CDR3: TGTGCCAGCAGAGCAAACATAGCGGGAAGGTCCACAGATACGCAGTATTTT. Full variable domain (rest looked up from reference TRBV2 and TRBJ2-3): EPEVTQTPSHQVTQMGQEVILRCVPISNHLYFYWYRQILGQKVEFLVSFYNNEISEKSEIFDDQFSVERPDGSNFTLKIRSTKLEDSAMYFCASRANIAGRSTDTQYFGPGTRLTVL.

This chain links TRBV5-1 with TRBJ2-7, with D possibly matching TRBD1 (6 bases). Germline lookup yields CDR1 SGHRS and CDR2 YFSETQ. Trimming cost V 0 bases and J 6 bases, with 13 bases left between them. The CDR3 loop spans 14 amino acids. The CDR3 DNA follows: TGCGCCAGCAGCTTGGGCGGCAGGGGCGGCGAGCAGTACTTC. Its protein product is CASSLGGRGGEQYF.

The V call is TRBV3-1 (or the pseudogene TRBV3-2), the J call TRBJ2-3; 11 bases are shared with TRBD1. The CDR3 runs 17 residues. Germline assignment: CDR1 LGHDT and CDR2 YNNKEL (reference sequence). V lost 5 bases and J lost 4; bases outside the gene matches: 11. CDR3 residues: CASSFSPGQGEADTQYF. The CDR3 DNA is TGTGCCAGCAGCTTTTCTCCGGGACAGGGGGAAGCAGATACGCAGTATTTT.

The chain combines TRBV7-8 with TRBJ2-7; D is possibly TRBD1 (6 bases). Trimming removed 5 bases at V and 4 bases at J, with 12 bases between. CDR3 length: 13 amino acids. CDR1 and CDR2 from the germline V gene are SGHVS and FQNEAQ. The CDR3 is CASSRWGQYEQYF. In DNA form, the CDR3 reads TGTGCCAGCAGCCGTTGGGGGCAGTACGAGCAGTACTTC.

CDR3 sequence reads: CARSPWTSGISYNEQFF. The CDR3 bases are TGTGCCAGAAGCCCGTGGACTAGCGGGATCTCCTACAATGAGCAGTTCTTC. The chain joins TRBV5-3 to TRBJ2-1, with TRBD2 matching over 12 bases. TRBV5-3 is filed as an ORF, its function uncertain. The CDR3 length is 17 residues. V was pared by 4 bases and J by 0 bases, with 5 bases of the junction left unmatched.

CDR3 amino acids: CASSLLALRVTEAFF. CDR3 coding DNA: TGTGCCAGCAGTCTTCTTGCCTTGAGGGTCACTGAAGCTTTCTTT. V gene TRBV28 combines with J gene TRBJ1-1; D unclear. The CDR3 is made up of 15 amino acids. With 5 bases removed from V and 4 bases from J, the gap between germline ends came to 17 bases. Germline CDR1 is MDHEN and CDR2 is SYDVKM.

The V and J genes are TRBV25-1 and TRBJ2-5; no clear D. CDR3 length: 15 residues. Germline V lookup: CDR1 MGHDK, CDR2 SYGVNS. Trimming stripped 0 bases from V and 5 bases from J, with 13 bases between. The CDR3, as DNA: TGTGCCAGCAGTGAATATCGAGGTTTGTTGGAGACCCAGTACTTC. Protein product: CASSEYRGLLETQYF.

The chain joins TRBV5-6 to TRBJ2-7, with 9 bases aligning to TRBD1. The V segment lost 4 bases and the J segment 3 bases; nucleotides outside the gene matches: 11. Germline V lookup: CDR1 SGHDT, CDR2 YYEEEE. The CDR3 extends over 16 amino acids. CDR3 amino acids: CASSPLRDRDIYEQYF. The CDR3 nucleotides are TGTGCCAGCAGCCCGCTAAGGGACAGGGATATCTACGAGCAGTACTTC. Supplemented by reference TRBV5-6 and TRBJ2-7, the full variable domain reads DAGVTQSPTHLIKTRGQQVTLRCSPKSGHDTVSWYQQALGQGPQFIFQYYEEEERQRGNFPDRFSGHQFPNYSSELNVNALLLGDSALYLCASSPLRDRDIYEQYFGPGTRLTVT.

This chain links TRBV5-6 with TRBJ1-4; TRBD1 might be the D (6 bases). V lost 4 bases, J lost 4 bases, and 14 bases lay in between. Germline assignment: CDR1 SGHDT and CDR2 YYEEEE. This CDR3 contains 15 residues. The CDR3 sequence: CASSITGTSNEKLFF. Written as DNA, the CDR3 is TGTGCCAGCAGCATAACCGGGACAAGTAATGAAAAACTGTTTTTT.

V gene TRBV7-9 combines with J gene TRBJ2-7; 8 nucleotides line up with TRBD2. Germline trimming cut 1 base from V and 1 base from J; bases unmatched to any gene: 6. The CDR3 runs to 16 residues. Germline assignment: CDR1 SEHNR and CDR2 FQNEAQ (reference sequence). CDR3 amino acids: CASSLVTSGKSYEQYF. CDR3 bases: TGTGCCAGCAGCTTAGTCACTAGCGGAAAATCCTACGAGCAGTACTTC.

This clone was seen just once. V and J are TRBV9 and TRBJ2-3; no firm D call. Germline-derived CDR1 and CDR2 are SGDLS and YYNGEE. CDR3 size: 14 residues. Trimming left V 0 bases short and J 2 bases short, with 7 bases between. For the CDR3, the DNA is TGTGCCAGCAGCGTAGGCCAGGTCACAGATACGCAGTATTTT. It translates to CASSVGQVTDTQYF.

The CDR3 sequence is CASSLAAGSSYEQYF. DNA of the CDR3: TGCGCCAGCAGCTTGGCGGCGGGAAGCTCCTACGAGCAGTACTTC. This chain uses TRBV5-1 with TRBJ2-7; D is perhaps TRBD2 (6 bases). Trimming took off 0 bases at V and 0 bases at J, with 10 bases between the two ends. The CDR3 consists of 15 residues. Germline lookup yields CDR1 SGHRS and CDR2 YFSETQ.

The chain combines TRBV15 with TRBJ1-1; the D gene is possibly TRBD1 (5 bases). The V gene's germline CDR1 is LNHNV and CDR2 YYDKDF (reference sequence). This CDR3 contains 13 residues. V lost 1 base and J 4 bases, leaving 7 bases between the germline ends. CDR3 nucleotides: TGTGCCACCAGCAGAGCGGGGGGCACTGAAGCTTTCTTT. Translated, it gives CATSRAGGTEAFF.

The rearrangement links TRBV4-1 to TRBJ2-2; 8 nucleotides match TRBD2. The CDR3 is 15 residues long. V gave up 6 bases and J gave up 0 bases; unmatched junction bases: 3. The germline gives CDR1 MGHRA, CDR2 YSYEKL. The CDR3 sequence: CASSAGGANTGELFF. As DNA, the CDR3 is TGCGCCAGCAGTGCGGGGGGAGCGAACACCGGGGAGCTGTTTTTT.

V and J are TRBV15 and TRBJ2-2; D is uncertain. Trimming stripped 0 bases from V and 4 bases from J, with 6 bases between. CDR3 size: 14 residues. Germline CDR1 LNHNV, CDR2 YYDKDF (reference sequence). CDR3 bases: TGTGCCACCAGCAGAGATTACGGCACCGGGGAGCTGTTTTTT. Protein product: CATSRDYGTGELFF.

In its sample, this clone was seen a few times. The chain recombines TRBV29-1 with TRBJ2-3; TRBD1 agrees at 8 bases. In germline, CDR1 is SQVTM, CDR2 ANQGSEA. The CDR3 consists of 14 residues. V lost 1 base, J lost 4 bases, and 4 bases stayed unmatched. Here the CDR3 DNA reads TGCAGCGTTGAAGTCGGGACAGGAGCAGATACGCAGTATTTT. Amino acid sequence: CSVEVGTGADTQYF.

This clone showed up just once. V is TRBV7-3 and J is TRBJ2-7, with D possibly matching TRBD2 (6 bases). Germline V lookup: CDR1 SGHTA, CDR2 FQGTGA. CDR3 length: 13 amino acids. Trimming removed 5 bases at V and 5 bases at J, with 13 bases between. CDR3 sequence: CASSTHGGDEQYF. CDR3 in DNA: TGTGCCAGCAGCACCCACGGCGGGGACGAGCAGTACTTC.

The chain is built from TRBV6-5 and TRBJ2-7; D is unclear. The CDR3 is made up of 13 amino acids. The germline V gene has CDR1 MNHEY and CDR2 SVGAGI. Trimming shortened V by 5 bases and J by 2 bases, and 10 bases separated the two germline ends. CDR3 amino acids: CASSPGSTYEQYF. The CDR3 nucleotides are TGTGCCAGCAGTCCCGGGTCGACCTACGAGCAGTACTTC.

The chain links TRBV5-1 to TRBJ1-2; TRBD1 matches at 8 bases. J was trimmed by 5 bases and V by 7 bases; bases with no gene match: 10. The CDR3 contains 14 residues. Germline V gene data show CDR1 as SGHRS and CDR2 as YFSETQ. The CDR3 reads CASWTGTGDYGYTF. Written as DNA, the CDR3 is TGCGCCAGCTGGACCGGGACAGGCGATTATGGCTACACCTTC.

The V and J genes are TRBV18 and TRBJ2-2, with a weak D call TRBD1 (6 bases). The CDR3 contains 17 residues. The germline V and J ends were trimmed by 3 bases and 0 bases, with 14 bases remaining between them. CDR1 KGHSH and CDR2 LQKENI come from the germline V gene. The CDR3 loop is CASSPYRQVANTGELFF. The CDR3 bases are TGTGCCAGCTCACCCTACCGACAGGTTGCGAACACCGGGGAGCTGTTTTTT.

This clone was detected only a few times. DNA for the CDR3: TGTGCCAGCAGCTTATCGGGACTAGCGGGGGGTGAGCAGTTCTTC. It specifies CASSLSGLAGGEQFF. The V call is TRBV7-3, the J call TRBJ2-1, with TRBD2 matching over 15 bases. Germline V lookup: CDR1 SGHTA, CDR2 FQGTGA. The ends lost 2 bases at V and 9 bases at J; junction bases unmatched: 2. This CDR3 is 15 amino acids long.